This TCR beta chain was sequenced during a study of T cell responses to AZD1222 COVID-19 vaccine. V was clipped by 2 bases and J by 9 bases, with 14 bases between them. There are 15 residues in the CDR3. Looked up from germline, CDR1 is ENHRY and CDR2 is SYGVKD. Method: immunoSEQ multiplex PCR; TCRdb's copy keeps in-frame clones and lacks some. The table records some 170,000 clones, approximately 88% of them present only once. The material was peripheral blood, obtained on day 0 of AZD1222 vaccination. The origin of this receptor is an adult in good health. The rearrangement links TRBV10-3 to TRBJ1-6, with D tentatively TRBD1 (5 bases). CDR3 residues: CAISEGPGTGSPLHF. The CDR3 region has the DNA TGTGCCATCAGTGAGGGCCCAGGGACGGGTTCACCCCTCCACTTT.